Listed below are T cell receptor beta chains from one sample, sequenced in a study of beta chain features in type 1 diabetes. This table comes from immunoSEQ multiplex PCR, and its TCRdb copy is limited to in-frame clones, with some not included. The sample has just over 450,000 clones; around 28% are singletons. Sequenced input: naive CD4+ T cells from blood. The source is a man aged 18 to 35 in good health. The CDR3 runs from the conserved cysteine through the conserved F or W. D genes are given only for firm matches. Where a row states a size, it is once, few, many or the class of an expanded clone; other rows omit it.

v_call,clone_size,j_call,d_call,cdr3_aa,cdr3_nt
TRBV27,NA,TRBJ1-4,NA,CASSFWGNEKLFF,TGTGCCAGCAGTTTTTGGGGAAACGAAAAACTGTTTTTT
TRBV7-8,few,TRBJ2-3,NA,CASSQRAQSGTDTQYF,TGTGCCAGCAGCCAGCGGGCACAATCGGGCACAGATACGCAGTATTTT
TRBV7-2,NA,TRBJ1-4,NA,CASSQYRDEKLFF,TGTGCCAGCAGCCAATACAGGGACGAAAAACTGTTTTTT
TRBV19,few,TRBJ2-6,NA,CATSPGTGANVLTF,TGTGCCACCTCGCCAGGGACCGGGGCCAACGTCCTGACTTTC
TRBV2,NA,TRBJ2-7,TRBD2,CASSELLAGGEQYF,TGTGCCAGCAGTGAACTCCTAGCGGGAGGTGAGCAGTACTTC
TRBV10-3,NA,TRBJ2-1,TRBD2,CAFGTSDYNEQFF,TGTGCCTTCGGGACTAGCGACTACAATGAGCAGTTCTTC
TRBV6-5,few,TRBJ2-4,NA,CASSYGGAKNIQYF,TGTGCCAGCAGTTACGGCGGGGCCAAAAACATTCAGTACTTC
TRBV7-2,NA,TRBJ1-1,NA,CASSLTFYTEAFF,TGTGCCAGCAGCTTAACGTTTTACACTGAAGCTTTCTTT
TRBV2,few,TRBJ2-1,TRBD2,CASSGGSSYNEQFF,TGTGCCAGCAGTGGCGGGAGCTCCTACAATGAGCAGTTCTTC
TRBV29-1,NA,TRBJ2-7,TRBD2,CSVAWTSGDYEQYF,TGCAGCGTCGCCTGGACTAGCGGGGACTACGAGCAGTACTTC
TRBV18,NA,TRBJ1-1,NA,CASSPIGKNTEAFF,TGTGCCAGCTCACCAATAGGGAAGAACACTGAAGCTTTCTTT
TRBV29-1,few,TRBJ2-7,TRBD2,CSASGSYEQYF,TGCAGCGCTAGCGGAAGCTACGAGCAGTACTTC
TRBV5-6,few,TRBJ2-7,NA,CASSSVASYEQYF,TGTGCCAGCAGCTCCGTTGCCTCCTACGAGCAGTACTTC
TRBV6-5,NA,TRBJ2-1,TRBD2,CASRKGLASNEQFF,TGTGCCAGCAGGAAGGGACTAGCTTCCAATGAGCAGTTCTTC
TRBV9,NA,TRBJ2-1,NA,CASSVEGVSGYNEQFF,TGTGCCAGCAGCGTAGAGGGAGTTAGCGGTTACAATGAGCAGTTCTTC
TRBV2,NA,TRBJ1-5,NA,CASTRGSNQPQHF,TGTGCCAGTACGCGGGGTAGCAATCAGCCCCAGCATTTT
TRBV7-9,NA,TRBJ1-1,TRBD1,CASSPDRGLTEAFF,TGTGCCAGCAGCCCGGACAGGGGGCTTACTGAAGCTTTCTTT
TRBV4-3,NA,TRBJ2-7,NA,CASSQDPGVYEQYF,TGCGCCAGCAGCCAAGATCCAGGGGTATACGAGCAGTACTTC
TRBV1,NA,TRBJ2-7,NA,CTSTRTSGSLYEQYF,TGCACCAGCACAAGGACTAGCGGGAGTCTGTACGAGCAGTACTTC
TRBV4-2,NA,TRBJ2-7,TRBD1,CASSPLPGQGNHEQYF,TGTGCCAGCAGCCCACTTCCGGGACAGGGGAACCACGAGCAGTACTTC
TRBV2,few,TRBJ2-3,NA,CASSERQGDTQYF,TGTGCCAGCAGCGAAAGGCAGGGGGATACGCAGTATTTT
TRBV27,NA,TRBJ1-1,NA,CASSLRLSGNTEAFF,TGTGCCAGCAGTTTAAGGTTGTCAGGGAACACTGAAGCTTTCTTT
TRBV30,NA,TRBJ1-2,NA,CAWSGRGRDGYTF,TGTGCCTGGAGTGGTAGGGGCCGCGATGGCTACACCTTC
TRBV30,NA,TRBJ1-1,NA,CAWSRGSAEAFF,TGTGCCTGGAGCCGGGGGAGCGCTGAAGCTTTCTTT
TRBV7-9,NA,TRBJ1-1,NA,CASSPTGNMNTEAFF,TGTGCCAGCAGCCCCACAGGGAACATGAACACTGAAGCTTTCTTT
TRBV30,NA,TRBJ2-7,NA,CAWSRGRASIEQYF,TGTGCCTGGTCTAGGGGCCGGGCCTCTATCGAGCAGTACTTC
TRBV5-4,NA,TRBJ2-7,TRBD2,CASSLSSGSYEQYF,TGTGCCAGCAGCTTGTCTAGCGGCTCCTACGAGCAGTACTTC
TRBV10-3,few,TRBJ2-1,TRBD2,CAINPGGNEQFF,TGTGCCATCAATCCGGGAGGCAATGAGCAGTTCTTC
TRBV10-3,NA,TRBJ2-7,TRBD1,CAIMGQGTHEQYF,TGTGCCATCATGGGACAGGGAACCCACGAGCAGTACTTC
TRBV4-3,NA,TRBJ2-3,NA,CASSQDSPAGTQYF,TGCGCCAGCAGCCAAGATTCCCCCGCCGGGACGCAGTATTTT
TRBV29-1,few,TRBJ2-2,TRBD1,CSGRQGASGELFF,TGCAGCGGAAGACAGGGGGCGTCCGGGGAGCTGTTTTTT
TRBV11-2,NA,TRBJ2-5,NA,CASSLPWGWQTQYF,TGTGCCAGCAGCCTTCCGTGGGGGTGGCAGACCCAGTACTTC
TRBV5-1,NA,TRBJ1-1,NA,CASSLVAGRDTEAFF,TGCGCCAGCAGCTTGGTCGCAGGGCGGGACACTGAAGCTTTCTTT
TRBV5-4,NA,TRBJ2-5,TRBD2,CASSPPGLASETQYF,TGTGCCAGCAGCCCCCCGGGACTAGCAAGTGAGACCCAGTACTTC
TRBV5-1,NA,TRBJ2-5,NA,CASSFGSGGQETQYF,TGCGCCAGCAGCTTCGGCAGCGGAGGCCAAGAGACCCAGTACTTC
TRBV2,NA,TRBJ2-1,TRBD2,CASSPSGINEQFF,TGTGCCAGCAGTCCTAGCGGGATCAATGAGCAGTTCTTC
TRBV4-1,NA,TRBJ2-7,NA,CASSQDFRLYEQYF,TGCGCCAGCAGCCAAGATTTCCGGCTCTACGAGCAGTACTTC
TRBV29-1,few,TRBJ2-4,NA,CSVEKDRRGIQYF,TGCAGCGTTGAGAAGGACAGAAGGGGCATTCAGTACTTC
TRBV7-2,few,TRBJ2-3,NA,CASSLAYTQYF,TGTGCCAGCAGCTTAGCCTATACGCAGTATTTT
TRBV29-1,NA,TRBJ2-3,TRBD2,CSCGGFSTDTQYF,TGCAGCTGCGGGGGATTCAGCACAGATACGCAGTATTTT
TRBV6-5,NA,TRBJ1-2,TRBD1,CASSTRDRRGYTF,TGTGCCAGCAGTACCAGGGACAGACGTGGCTACACCTTC
TRBV5-6,few,TRBJ2-5,TRBD1,CASSVRIGTGTETQYF,TGTGCCAGCAGCGTTCGGATAGGGACAGGGACAGAGACCCAGTACTTC
TRBV10-3,NA,TRBJ2-1,TRBD1,CAISGQGASNEQFF,TGTGCCATCAGTGGACAGGGGGCGAGCAATGAGCAGTTCTTC
TRBV7-2,NA,TRBJ2-7,TRBD2,CASSATSGIGYEQYF,TGTGCCAGCAGCGCGACTAGCGGGATAGGGTACGAGCAGTACTTC
TRBV27,NA,TRBJ2-5,TRBD1,CASSFSGGGKTQYF,TGTGCCAGCAGTTTCTCAGGGGGCGGTAAGACCCAGTACTTC
TRBV11-2,NA,TRBJ2-7,TRBD1,CASSSRQGYDEQYF,TGTGCCAGCAGCTCGAGACAGGGGTACGACGAGCAGTACTTC
TRBV29-1,NA,TRBJ2-7,NA,CSVSTESYEQYF,TGCAGCGTTTCGACTGAATCCTACGAGCAGTACTTC